A selection of T cell receptor beta chains follows, all from one sample in a study of Ad26.COV2.S vaccination and SARS-CoV-2 variants. Libraries were prepared by immunoSEQ multiplex PCR; TCRdb keeps only in-frame clonotypes and omits some of them. Of roughly 390,000 clones in the sample, approximately 86% are singletons; the top ten hold 3% to 3.5%. The specimen comprised peripheral blood, sampled in a trial of Ad26.COV2.S vaccine versus placebo. The receptors here all came from a person aged 18-65 years who received the Ad26.COV2.S COVID-19 vaccine or a placebo. Each CDR3 is given with its conserved first and last residue. Each record gives: clone size, D gene, J gene, V gene, CDR3 DNA, CDR3 protein. A D gene is named only where the DNA matches it firmly. Rows give clone size only sometimes, using once, few, many, or a class for an expanded clone.

>-|-|TRBJ2-7|TRBV18
TGTGCCAGCTCACCAGGGTCAGGGGCTATCTACGAGCAGTACTTC
CASSPGSGAIYEQYF
>-|-|TRBJ1-2|TRBV5-5
TGTGCCAGCAGCCACGAAGGACCGCTCCTCTATGGCTACACCTTC
CASSHEGPLLYGYTF
>-|-|TRBJ2-5|TRBV4-1
TGCGCCAGCAGCCAAGATCCGGACTCAGTAGGGACCCAGTACTTC
CASSQDPDSVGTQYF
>-|-|TRBJ1-4|TRBV5-1
TGCGCCAGCAGCTTTGGGGAACCTTCGGGGGGAAAACTGTTTTTT
CASSFGEPSGGKLFF
>-|-|TRBJ2-2|TRBV4-3
TGCGCCAGCAGCCAAGAGTGGGGGGCTACCGGGGAGCTGTTTTTT
CASSQEWGATGELFF
>-|-|TRBJ2-7|TRBV6-6
TGTGCCAGCAGTCAGTCATGGGGGGGCGTCTACGAGCAGTACTTC
CASSQSWGGVYEQYF
>-|-|TRBJ2-2|TRBV11-2
TGTGCCAGCAGCTTAGGTTCCGAGAACACCGGGGAGCTGTTTTTT
CASSLGSENTGELFF
>-|TRBD1|TRBJ1-6|TRBV5-8
TGTGCCAGCAGCTTGGAACAGGGGGGCGGCTGGTCTAATTCACCCCTCCACTTT
CASSLEQGGGWSNSPLHF
>-|-|TRBJ2-3|TRBV2
TGTGCCAGCAGAAGTGTGGGGTTGACAGATACGCAGTATTTT
CASRSVGLTDTQYF
>-|-|TRBJ2-1|TRBV11-3
TGTGCCAGCAGCCTCGGAAACAATGAGCAGTTCTTC
CASSLGNNEQFF
>-|-|TRBJ2-2|TRBV5-4
TGTGCCAGCAGCTTGGACGGAAGCCAGGGGAACGGGGAGCTGTTTTTT
CASSLDGSQGNGELFF
>few|TRBD1|TRBJ1-2|TRBV3-1/TRBV3-2
TGTGCCAGCAGCCAAGTCCGGGACAGCCACCAGAATAACTATGGCTACACCTTC
CASSQVRDSHQNNYGYTF
>-|-|TRBJ2-3|TRBV5-6
TGTGCCAGCAGCCATTCCGGGACGGAGGCAGATACGCAGTATTTT
CASSHSGTEADTQYF
>once|TRBD2|TRBJ2-3|TRBV5-6
TGTGCCAGCAGCTTGGAACTAGCGAGCACAGATACGCAGTATTTT
CASSLELASTDTQYF
>few|-|TRBJ2-7|TRBV5-4
TGTGCCAGCAGCTTGGAAGGGGATCGGGAGCAGTACTTC
CASSLEGDREQYF
>-|TRBD1|TRBJ1-1|TRBV27
TGTGCCAGCACCCGGACAGGGTTGGACACTGAAGCTTTCTTT
CASTRTGLDTEAFF
>-|TRBD1|TRBJ1-1|TRBV5-1
TGCGCCAGCAGCTTCACCGGGACAGCATCGAACACTGAAGCTTTCTTT
CASSFTGTASNTEAFF
>-|-|TRBJ1-5|TRBV6-4
TGTGCCAGCAGTGACTCTAGCCTCACGGGTAGCAATCAGCCCCAGCATTTT
CASSDSSLTGSNQPQHF
>-|-|TRBJ2-3|TRBV2
TGTGCCAGCAGCAGAGGATCACAGGGCACAGATACGCAGTATTTT
CASSRGSQGTDTQYF
>-|TRBD2|TRBJ2-3|TRBV7-8
TGTGCCAGCAGCCCCGTGGGGCGGGGGGGCATCAATACGCAGTATTTT
CASSPVGRGGINTQYF
>-|-|TRBJ2-5|TRBV27
TGTGCCAGCAGGAGACAGGTCCAAGAGACCCAGTACTTC
CASRRQVQETQYF
>once|-|TRBJ1-1|TRBV11-2
TGTGCCAGCAGCCCCGTAGACTACTATGAAGCTTTCTTT
CASSPVDYYEAFF
>few|-|TRBJ2-1|TRBV5-8
TGTGCCAGCAGTCCGGCGCAGGGGAGCTCCTACAATGAGCAGTTCTTC
CASSPAQGSSYNEQFF
>-|TRBD1|TRBJ2-1|TRBV14
TGTGCCAGCAGCCCAAGCCCGGGACAGGGGTCCTACAATGAGCAGTTCTTC
CASSPSPGQGSYNEQFF
>-|-|TRBJ1-1|TRBV5-1
TGCGCCAGCAGCTTGGAAGCAGGCTTGGGGAACACTGAAGCTTTCTTT
CASSLEAGLGNTEAFF
>-|-|TRBJ1-1|TRBV21-1
TGTGCCAGCAGCACCCCAGGGACTGAAGCTTTCTTT
CASSTPGTEAFF
>-|-|TRBJ2-7|TRBV11-1
TGTGCCAGCAGCTTAAGCGACTACGAGCAGTACTTC
CASSLSDYEQYF
>-|-|TRBJ2-7|TRBV6-5
TGTGCCAGCAGTTACTCCGGGGACGAGCAGTACTTC
CASSYSGDEQYF
>few|-|TRBJ2-7|TRBV19
TGTGCCAGTAGTATTGGACTACGGCACGAGCAGTACTTC
CASSIGLRHEQYF
>-|-|TRBJ2-2|TRBV7-2
TGTGCCAGCAGCTTAATTTCCGGGGAGCTGTTTTTT
CASSLISGELFF
>-|-|TRBJ2-2|TRBV9
TGTGCCAGCAGCGTAGTCTCGGAGCTCACCGGGGAGCTGTTTTTT
CASSVVSELTGELFF
>-|-|TRBJ1-1|TRBV7-2
TGTGCCAGCAGCCCCACCCGGTATGAAGAAAGGAACACTGAAGCTTTCTTT
CASSPTRYEERNTEAFF
>-|TRBD1|TRBJ1-6|TRBV6-5
TGTGCCAGCAGTTACAGGGACAGAGAGAATTCACCCCTCCACTTT
CASSYRDRENSPLHF
>-|-|TRBJ1-1|TRBV2
TGTGCCAGCAGTGAAGTGAGGGGATGGGGCGTAAACACTGAAGCTTTCTTT
CASSEVRGWGVNTEAFF
>-|-|TRBJ1-2|TRBV5-8
TGTGCCAGCAGCTTTTACGAGTCCCCGAACTATGGCTACACCTTC
CASSFYESPNYGYTF
>-|TRBD1|TRBJ1-2|TRBV5-8
TGTGCCAGCAGCTCCGAAAGACAGGGCTATGGCTACACCTTC
CASSSERQGYGYTF
>-|TRBD2|TRBJ2-1|TRBV13
TGTGCCAGCAGCTTGGCGGGGGGGCCGACCTACAATGAGCAGTTCTTC
CASSLAGGPTYNEQFF
>-|TRBD1|TRBJ1-6|TRBV4-1
TGCGCCAGCAGCCAAGTCGGGACAGGGTTTTCACCCCTCCACTTT
CASSQVGTGFSPLHF
>-|-|TRBJ2-7|TRBV11-2
TGTGCCAGCAGCACCCAGGTCTTAAGCTCCTACGAGCAGTACTTC
CASSTQVLSSYEQYF
>-|-|TRBJ2-3|TRBV12-3/TRBV12-4
TGTGCCAGCAGTTCCCCCGGAGGTACGCAGTATTTT
CASSSPGGTQYF
>few|TRBD1|TRBJ1-1|TRBV6-6
TGTGCCAGCAGTTACTCGGCGGGGACAGGGGGAACTGAAGCTTTCTTT
CASSYSAGTGGTEAFF
>-|-|TRBJ2-5|TRBV6-5
TGTGCCAGCAGTTACATGGCGACCCAGTACTTC
CASSYMATQYF
>-|-|TRBJ1-5|TRBV5-5
TGTGCCAGCAGCTTGGCGGGTTCAAATACAAATCAGCCCCAGCATTTT
CASSLAGSNTNQPQHF
>-|-|TRBJ1-5|TRBV18
TGTGCCAGCTCACAACAGGGTTTCGGATATAGCAATCAGCCCCAGCATTTT
CASSQQGFGYSNQPQHF
>-|-|TRBJ1-1|TRBV19
TGTGCCAGTAGTATAGGGGTAATGAACACTGAAGCTTTCTTT
CASSIGVMNTEAFF
>-|-|TRBJ2-1|TRBV7-2
TGTGCCAGCAGCTTAGGGGGGCCCAATACCTACAATGAGCAGTTCTTC
CASSLGGPNTYNEQFF
>-|TRBD1|TRBJ2-7|TRBV5-5
TGTGCCAGCAGCTATTTCCGGGACAGGCAGTACTTC
CASSYFRDRQYF
>-|-|TRBJ1-2|TRBV9
TGTGCCAGCAGCGTAGATCCAGGGGCGGACTATGGCTACACCTTC
CASSVDPGADYGYTF
>-|-|TRBJ2-5|TRBV2
TGTGCCAGCAGTGGGGGGGACCAAGAGACCCAGTACTTC
CASSGGDQETQYF
>-|TRBD1|TRBJ2-7|TRBV23-1
TGCGCCAGCAGTCAATCGGAGACAGGGGTTTCCTACGAGCAGTACTTC
CASSQSETGVSYEQYF
>-|-|TRBJ2-6|TRBV29-1
TGCAGCGTGATAGGGGTCTCAGGGGCCAACGTCCTGACTTTC
CSVIGVSGANVLTF
>many|TRBD1|TRBJ1-5|TRBV10-3
TGTGCCACCACAGGGGGTTATAGCAATCAGCCCCAGCATTTT
CATTGGYSNQPQHF
>-|-|TRBJ1-4|TRBV6-5
TGTGCCAGCGGGAGGGGAGGTGAAAAACTGTTTTTT
CASGRGGEKLFF
>-|TRBD1|TRBJ2-7|TRBV10-3
TGTGCCATCAGGACAGGGGAGGCCTACGAGCAGTACTTC
CAIRTGEAYEQYF
>-|-|TRBJ2-6|TRBV19
TGTGCCAGTAGTCAACCTACTCGAGCCTCTGGGGCCAACGTCCTGACTTTC
CASSQPTRASGANVLTF
>-|-|TRBJ1-1|TRBV6-1
TGTGCCAGCAGTGAAGGGCAGGGGAACACTGAAGCTTTCTTT
CASSEGQGNTEAFF